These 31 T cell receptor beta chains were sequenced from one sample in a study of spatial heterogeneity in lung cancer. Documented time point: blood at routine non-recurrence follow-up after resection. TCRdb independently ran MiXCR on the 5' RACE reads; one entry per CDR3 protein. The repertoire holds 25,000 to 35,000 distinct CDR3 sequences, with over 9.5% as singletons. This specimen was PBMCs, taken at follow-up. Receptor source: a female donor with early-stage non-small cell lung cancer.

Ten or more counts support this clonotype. The CDR3 region is CASSESGETGELFF. CDR3 coding DNA: TGTGCCAGCAGTGAATCAGGGGAAACCGGGGAGCTGTTTTTT. The chain couples TRBV6-4 to TRBJ2-2; D possibly corresponds to TRBD1 (6 bases). The germline V and J ends were trimmed by 3 bases and 5 bases, with 10 bases remaining between them. The CDR3 contains 14 residues. Germline CDR1 and CDR2: MRHNA and SNTAGT.

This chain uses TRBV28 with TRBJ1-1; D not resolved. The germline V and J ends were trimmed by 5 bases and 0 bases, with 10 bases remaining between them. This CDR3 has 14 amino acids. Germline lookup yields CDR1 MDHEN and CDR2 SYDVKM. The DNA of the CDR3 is TGTGCCAGCAGTCTAACAAAGCTGAACACTGAAGCTTTCTTT. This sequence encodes CASSLTKLNTEAFF.

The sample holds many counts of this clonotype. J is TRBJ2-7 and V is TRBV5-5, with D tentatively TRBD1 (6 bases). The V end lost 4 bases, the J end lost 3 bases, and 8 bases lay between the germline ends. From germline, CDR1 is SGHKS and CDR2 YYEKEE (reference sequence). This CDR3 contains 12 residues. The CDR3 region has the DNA TGTGCCAGCAGCCCGGACAGCTACGAGCAGTACTTC. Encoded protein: CASSPDSYEQYF.

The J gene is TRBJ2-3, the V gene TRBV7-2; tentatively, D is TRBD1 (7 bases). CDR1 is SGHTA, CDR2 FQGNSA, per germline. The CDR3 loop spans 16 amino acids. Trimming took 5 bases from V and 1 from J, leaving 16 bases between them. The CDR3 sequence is CASSSKQGGGTDTQYF. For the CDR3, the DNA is TGTGCCAGCAGCAGCAAGCAGGGGGGAGGCACAGATACGCAGTATTTT.

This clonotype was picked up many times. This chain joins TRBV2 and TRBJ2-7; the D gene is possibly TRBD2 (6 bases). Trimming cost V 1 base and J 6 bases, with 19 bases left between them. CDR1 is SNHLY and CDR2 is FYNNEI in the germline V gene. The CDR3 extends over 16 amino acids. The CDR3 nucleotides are TGTGCCAGCAGTGAAGAGGAGACGGGACTTATCTTCGAGCAGTACTTC. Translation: CASSEEETGLIFEQYF. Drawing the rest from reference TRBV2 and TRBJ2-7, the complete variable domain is EPEVTQTPSHQVTQMGQEVILRCVPISNHLYFYWYRQILGQKVEFLVSFYNNEISEKSEIFDDQFSVERPDGSNFTLKIRSTKLEDSAMYFCASSEEETGLIFEQYFGPGTRLTVT.

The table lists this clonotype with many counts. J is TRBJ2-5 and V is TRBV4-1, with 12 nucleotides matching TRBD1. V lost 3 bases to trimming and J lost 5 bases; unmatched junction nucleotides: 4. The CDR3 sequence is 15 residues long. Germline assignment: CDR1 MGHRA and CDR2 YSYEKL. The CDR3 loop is CASSQGQGAGETQYF. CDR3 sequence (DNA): TGCGCCAGCAGCCAGGGACAGGGGGCCGGGGAGACCCAGTACTTC.

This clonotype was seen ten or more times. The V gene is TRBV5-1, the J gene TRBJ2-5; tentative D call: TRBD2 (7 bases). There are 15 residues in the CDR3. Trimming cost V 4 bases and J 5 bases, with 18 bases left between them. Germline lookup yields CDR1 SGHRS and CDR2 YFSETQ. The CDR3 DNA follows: TGCGCCAGCAGCCCTCTCGGCGGGGGCGCGGAGACCCAGTACTTC. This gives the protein CASSPLGGGAETQYF.

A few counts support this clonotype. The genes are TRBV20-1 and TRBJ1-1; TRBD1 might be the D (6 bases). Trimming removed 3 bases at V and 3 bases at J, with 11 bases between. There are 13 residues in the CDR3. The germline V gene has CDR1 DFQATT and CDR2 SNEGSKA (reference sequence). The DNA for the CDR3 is TGCAGTGCTAGGGGGGGCTATGACACTGAAGCTTTCTTT. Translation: CSARGGYDTEAFF.

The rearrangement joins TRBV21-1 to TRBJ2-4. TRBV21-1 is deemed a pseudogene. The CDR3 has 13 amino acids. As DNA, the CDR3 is TGTGCCAGCAGCACGGTAGCCAAAAACATTCAGTACTTC. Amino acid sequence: CASSTVAKNIQYF.

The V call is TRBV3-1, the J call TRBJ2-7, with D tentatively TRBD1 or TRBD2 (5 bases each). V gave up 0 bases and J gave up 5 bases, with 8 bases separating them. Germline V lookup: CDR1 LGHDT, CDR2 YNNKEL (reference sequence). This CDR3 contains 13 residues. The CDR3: CASSQEVGDEQYF. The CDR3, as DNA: TGTGCCAGCAGCCAAGAGGTGGGGGACGAGCAGTACTTC.

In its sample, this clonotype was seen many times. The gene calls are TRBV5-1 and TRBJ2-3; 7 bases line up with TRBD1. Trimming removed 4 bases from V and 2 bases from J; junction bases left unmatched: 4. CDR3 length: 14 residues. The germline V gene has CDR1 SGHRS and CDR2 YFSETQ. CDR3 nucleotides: TGCGCCAGCAGCAGGGGACAGAACACAGATACGCAGTATTTT. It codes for CASSRGQNTDTQYF.

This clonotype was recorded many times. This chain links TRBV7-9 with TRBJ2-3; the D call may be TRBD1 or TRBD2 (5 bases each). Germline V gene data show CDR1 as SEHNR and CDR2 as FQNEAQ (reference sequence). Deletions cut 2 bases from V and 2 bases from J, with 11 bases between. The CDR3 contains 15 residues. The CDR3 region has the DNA TGTGCCAGCAGCTTAACCGGGGCCCACACAGATACGCAGTATTTT. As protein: CASSLTGAHTDTQYF.

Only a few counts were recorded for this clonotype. The CDR3 DNA reads TGTGCCAGCAGCAAAGGGACCCAGCCCCTCTTCACAGATACGCAGTATTTT. Residues: CASSKGTQPLFTDTQYF. The chain couples TRBV7-9 to TRBJ2-3; D might be TRBD1 or TRBD2, each matching 5 bases. The CDR3 extends over 17 amino acids. V lost 5 bases and J lost 2, with 20 bases in between. Per the germline V gene, CDR1 is SEHNR and CDR2 is FQNEAQ (reference sequence).

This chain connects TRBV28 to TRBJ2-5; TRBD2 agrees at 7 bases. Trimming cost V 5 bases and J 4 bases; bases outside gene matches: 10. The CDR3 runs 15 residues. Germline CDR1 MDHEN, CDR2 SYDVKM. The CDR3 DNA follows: TGTGCCAGCAGTATCGACGGGGGGAGAGGAGAGACCCAGTACTTC. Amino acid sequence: CASSIDGGRGETQYF.

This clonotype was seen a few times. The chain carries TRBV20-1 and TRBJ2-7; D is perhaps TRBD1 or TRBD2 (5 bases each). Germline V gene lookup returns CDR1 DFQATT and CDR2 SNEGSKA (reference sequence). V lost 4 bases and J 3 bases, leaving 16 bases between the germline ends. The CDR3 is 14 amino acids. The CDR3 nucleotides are TGCAGTGCTAATCCCGGGACCGCAGACTACGAGCAGTACTTC. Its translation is CSANPGTADYEQYF.

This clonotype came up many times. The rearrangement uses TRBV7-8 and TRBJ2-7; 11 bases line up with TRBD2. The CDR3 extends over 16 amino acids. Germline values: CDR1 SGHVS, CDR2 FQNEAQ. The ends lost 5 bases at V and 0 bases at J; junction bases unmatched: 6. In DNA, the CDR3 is TGTGCCAGCAGCCCGCGCCTAGCGGGGGGCTCCTACGAGCAGTACTTC. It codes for CASSPRLAGGSYEQYF. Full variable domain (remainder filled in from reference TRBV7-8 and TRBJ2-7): GAGVSQSPRYKVAKRGQDVALRCDPISGHVSLFWYQQALGQGPEFLTYFQNEAQLDKSGLPSDRFFAERPEGSVSTLKIQRTQQEDSAVYLCASSPRLAGGSYEQYFGPGTRLTVT.

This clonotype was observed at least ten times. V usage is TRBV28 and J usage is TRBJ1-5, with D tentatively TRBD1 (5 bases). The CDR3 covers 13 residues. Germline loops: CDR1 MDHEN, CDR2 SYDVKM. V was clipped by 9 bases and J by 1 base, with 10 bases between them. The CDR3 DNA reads TGTGCCAGTTGCAGGGTGAGCAATCAGCCCCAGCATTTT. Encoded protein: CASCRVSNQPQHF.

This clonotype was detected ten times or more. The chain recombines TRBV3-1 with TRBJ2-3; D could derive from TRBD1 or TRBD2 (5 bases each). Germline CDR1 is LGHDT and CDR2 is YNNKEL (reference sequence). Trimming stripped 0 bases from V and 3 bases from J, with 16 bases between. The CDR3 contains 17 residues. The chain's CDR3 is CASSQERGGLMTDTQYF. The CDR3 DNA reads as TGTGCCAGCAGCCAAGAGAGGGGCGGACTTATGACAGATACGCAGTATTTT.

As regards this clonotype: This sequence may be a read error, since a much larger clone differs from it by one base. The CDR3 DNA is TGCGCCAGCAGCTTGGCAGGGAACAGCAATCAGCCCCTGCATTTT. Translation: CASSLAGNSNQPLHF. The chain carries TRBV5-1 and TRBJ1-5, with D maybe TRBD1 (5 bases). This CDR3 is built from 15 residues. From germline, CDR1 is SGHRS and CDR2 YFSETQ.

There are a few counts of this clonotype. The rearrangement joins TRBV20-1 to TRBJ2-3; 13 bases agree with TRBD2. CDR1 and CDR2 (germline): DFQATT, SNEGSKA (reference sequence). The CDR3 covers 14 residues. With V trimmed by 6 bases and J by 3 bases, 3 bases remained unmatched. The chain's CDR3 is CSAQLAGGTDTQYF. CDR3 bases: TGCAGTGCACAACTAGCGGGGGGGACAGATACGCAGTATTTT.

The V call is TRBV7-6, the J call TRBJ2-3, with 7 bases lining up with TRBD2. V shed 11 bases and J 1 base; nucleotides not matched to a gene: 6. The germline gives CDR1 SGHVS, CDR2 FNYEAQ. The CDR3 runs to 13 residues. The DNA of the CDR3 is TGTGCCGTGGGGGGGTCAGGCACAGATACGCAGTATTTT. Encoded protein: CAVGGSGTDTQYF.

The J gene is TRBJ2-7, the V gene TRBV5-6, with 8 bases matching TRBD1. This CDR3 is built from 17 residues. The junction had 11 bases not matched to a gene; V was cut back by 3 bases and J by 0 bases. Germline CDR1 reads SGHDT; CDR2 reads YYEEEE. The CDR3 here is CASSSEGTGGFSYEQYF. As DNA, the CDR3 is TGTGCCAGCAGCTCGGAAGGGACAGGAGGCTTCTCCTACGAGCAGTACTTC.

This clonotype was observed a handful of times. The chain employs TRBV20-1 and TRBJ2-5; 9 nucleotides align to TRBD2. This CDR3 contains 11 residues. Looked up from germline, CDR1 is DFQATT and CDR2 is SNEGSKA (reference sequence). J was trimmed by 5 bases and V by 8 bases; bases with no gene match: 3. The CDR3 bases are TGCAGTTTCCTAGCGGGGGAGACCCAGTACTTC. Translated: CSFLAGETQYF.

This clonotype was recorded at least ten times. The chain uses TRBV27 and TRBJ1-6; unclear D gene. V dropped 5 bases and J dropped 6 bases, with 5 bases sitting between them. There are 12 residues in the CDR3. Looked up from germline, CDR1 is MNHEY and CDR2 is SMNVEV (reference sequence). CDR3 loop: CASSEFNSPLHF. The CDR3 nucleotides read TGTGCCAGCAGTGAGTTTAATTCACCCCTCCACTTT.

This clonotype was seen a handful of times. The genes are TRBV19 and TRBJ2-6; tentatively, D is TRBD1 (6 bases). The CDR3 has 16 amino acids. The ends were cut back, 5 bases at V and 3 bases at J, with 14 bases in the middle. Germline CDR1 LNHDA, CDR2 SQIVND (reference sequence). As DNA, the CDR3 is TGTGCCAGTAGTGCACAGGGTACACTTGGGGCCAACGTCCTGACTTTC. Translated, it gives CASSAQGTLGANVLTF.

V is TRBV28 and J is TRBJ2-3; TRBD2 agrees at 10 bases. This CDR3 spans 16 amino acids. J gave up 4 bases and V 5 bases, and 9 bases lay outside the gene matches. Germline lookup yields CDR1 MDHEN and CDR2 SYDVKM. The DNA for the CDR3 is TGTGCCAGCAGTCCCCCCCCTAGCGGGGGCCCAGATACGCAGTATTTT. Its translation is CASSPPPSGGPDTQYF. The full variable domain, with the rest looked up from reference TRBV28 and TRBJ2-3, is DVKVTQSSRYLVKRTGEKVFLECVQDMDHENMFWYRQDPGLGLRLIYFSYDVKMKEKGDIPEGYSVSREKKERFSLILESASTNQTSMYLCASSPPPSGGPDTQYFGPGTRLTVL.

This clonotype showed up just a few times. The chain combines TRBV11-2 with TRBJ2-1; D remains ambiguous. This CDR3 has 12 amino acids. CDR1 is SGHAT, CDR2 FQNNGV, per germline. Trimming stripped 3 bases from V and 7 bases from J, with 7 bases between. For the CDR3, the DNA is TGTGCCAGCAGCTTGCAGAGGAATGAGCAGTTCTTC. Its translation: CASSLQRNEQFF.

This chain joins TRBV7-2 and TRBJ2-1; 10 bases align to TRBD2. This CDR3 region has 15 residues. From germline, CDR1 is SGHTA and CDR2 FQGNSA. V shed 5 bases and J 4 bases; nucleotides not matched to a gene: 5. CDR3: CASSLLAGAYNEQFF. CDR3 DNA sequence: TGTGCCAGCAGCCTCCTAGCGGGGGCTTACAATGAGCAGTTCTTC.

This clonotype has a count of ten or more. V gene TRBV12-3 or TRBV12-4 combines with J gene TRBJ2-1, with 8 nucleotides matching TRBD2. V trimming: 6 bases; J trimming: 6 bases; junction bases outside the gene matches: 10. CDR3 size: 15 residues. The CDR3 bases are TGTGCCAGCAGAAAAACGGGGGGGCCGGGCAATGAGCAGTTCTTC. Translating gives CASRKTGGPGNEQFF.

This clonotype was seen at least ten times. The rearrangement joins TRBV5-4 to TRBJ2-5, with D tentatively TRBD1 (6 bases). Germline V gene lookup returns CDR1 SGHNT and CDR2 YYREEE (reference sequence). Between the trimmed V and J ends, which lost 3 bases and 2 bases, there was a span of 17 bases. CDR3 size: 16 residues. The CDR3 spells CASSSGTSTFQETQYF. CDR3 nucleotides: TGTGCCAGCAGCTCTGGGACATCCACATTTCAAGAGACCCAGTACTTC.

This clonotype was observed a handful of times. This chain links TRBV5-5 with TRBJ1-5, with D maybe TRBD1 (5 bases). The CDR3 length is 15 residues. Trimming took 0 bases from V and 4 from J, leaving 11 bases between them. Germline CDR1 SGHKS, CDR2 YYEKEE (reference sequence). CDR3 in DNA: TGTGCCAGCAGCTTGGAGGACATACAGAATCAGCCCCAGCATTTT. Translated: CASSLEDIQNQPQHF.